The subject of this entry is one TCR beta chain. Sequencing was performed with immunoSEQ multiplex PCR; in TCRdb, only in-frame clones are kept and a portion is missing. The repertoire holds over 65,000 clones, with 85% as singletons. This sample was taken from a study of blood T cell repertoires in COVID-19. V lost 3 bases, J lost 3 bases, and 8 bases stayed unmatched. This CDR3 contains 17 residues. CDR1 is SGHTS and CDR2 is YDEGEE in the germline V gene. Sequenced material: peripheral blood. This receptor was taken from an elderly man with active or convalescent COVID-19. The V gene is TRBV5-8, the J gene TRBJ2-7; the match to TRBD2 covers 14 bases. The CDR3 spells CASSSEGTSGRNYEQYV. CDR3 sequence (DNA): TGTGCCAGCAGCTCAGAGGGGACTAGCGGGAGAAACTACGAGCAGTACGTC.